The present T cell receptor (beta chain) was sequenced within a study of T cell responses to AZD1222 COVID-19 vaccine. As for this clone: Antigen specificity is unknown.

CDR1 SNHLY and CDR2 FYNNEI come from the germline V gene. The CDR3 is 14 amino acids. V lost 4 bases and J lost 2, with 12 bases in between. Clones were read by immunoSEQ multiplex PCR, and TCRdb kept only the in-frame ones, dropping some. This sample has 100,000 to 150,000 clones; over 75% occur once, and the top ten carry less than 10%. Points from the study as a whole: There were mostly white British donors and more females than males, and clonal diversity was possibly underestimated. Compared with day 0, the breadth and depth of the Spike-specific TCR repertoire rose significantly after two doses of AZD1222.

The chain uses TRBV2 and TRBJ2-7; possible D gene TRBD1, 6 bases. The clonotype originates from an adult in good health. Source: peripheral blood, taken on day 0 of AZD1222 vaccination. The CDR3 DNA is TGTGCCAGCAGTGTTCAGGGGAGCACCTACGAGCAGTACTTC. Residues: CASSVQGSTYEQYF.